These 31 T cell receptor beta chains were all obtained from the same sample, sequenced in a study of T cell changes during pregnancy in multiple sclerosis (dated by TCRdb to the late 2010s). The library relied on the immunoSEQ multiplex PCR assay. TCRdb limited this immuneACCESS table to in-frame rearrangements with V and J called. A share of clones is missing; checked studies link under half to unresolved V genes, and the rest is unexplained. In all, the sample holds more than 9,000 clones, and approximately 90% of those were seen once. Of the sample, approximately 5% is held by the ten largest clones. This material consisted of CD8+ T cells from peripheral blood mononuclear cells, taken in the first trimester of pregnancy. All receptors derive from a female donor in good health, enrolled as a control in a pregnancy study.

V and J are TRBV4-1 and TRBJ2-1, with D perhaps matching TRBD1 (5 bases). The CDR3 extends over 14 amino acids. Per germline, CDR1 MGHRA and CDR2 YSYEKL. The ends were cut back, 6 bases at V and 4 bases at J, with 13 bases in the middle. CDR3 sequence (DNA): TGCGCCAGCAGGGACAACCGGGCGTACAATGAGCAGTTCTTC. Its translation is CASRDNRAYNEQFF.

As concerns this clone: Other DNA sequences of this sample code for an identical CDR3. The chain has TRBV29-1 and TRBJ2-1; 9 bases are a match to TRBD1. The CDR3 is 12 residues long. V shed 7 bases and J 6 bases; nucleotides not matched to a gene: 4. Germline V CDR1 and CDR2: SQVTM, ANQGSEA. CDR3 protein: CSARDRVNEQFF. The CDR3 bases are TGCAGCGCCCGGGACAGGGTCAATGAGCAGTTCTTC.

The gene calls are TRBV5-4 and TRBJ1-1; possible D gene TRBD1, 6 bases. The germline V and J ends were trimmed by 3 bases and 0 bases, with 9 bases remaining between them. Germline V gene lookup returns CDR1 SGHNT and CDR2 YYREEE (reference sequence). The CDR3 has 14 residues. CDR3 bases: TGTGCCAGCAGCTGGGACACAATGAACACTGAAGCTTTCTTT. Protein: CASSWDTMNTEAFF.

The chain carries TRBV11-2 and TRBJ1-2; 7 bases are shared with TRBD1. Unmatched junction bases numbered 10, after V lost 5 bases and J lost 4 bases. CDR3 size: 15 residues. Germline V gene sequence: CDR1 SGHAT, CDR2 FQNNGV. The CDR3 sequence is CASSILDRDLYGYTF. In DNA form, the CDR3 reads TGTGCCAGCAGCATACTAGACAGGGACCTCTATGGCTACACCTTC.

This chain uses TRBV29-1 with TRBJ2-1; D perhaps matches TRBD2 (7 bases). This CDR3 comprises 16 residues. Trimming left V 7 bases short and J 0 bases short, with 19 bases between. CDR1 and CDR2 from the germline V gene are SQVTM and ANQGSEA. In DNA, the CDR3 is TGCAGCGCGGGTGGGGGGGCCCCACTCTCCTACAATGAGCAGTTCTTC. Amino acid sequence: CSAGGGAPLSYNEQFF.

V and J are TRBV27 and TRBJ1-4; possible D gene TRBD1, 6 bases. The CDR3 runs 17 residues. Germline CDR1 is MNHEY and CDR2 is SMNVEV (reference sequence). V was cut by 6 bases and J by 7 bases, with 24 bases left in between. CDR3 loop: CASSHEYIRDNGEKLFF. In DNA, the CDR3 is TGTGCCAGCAGCCATGAATATATCCGGGACAATGGTGAAAAACTGTTTTTT.

The rearrangement joins TRBV9 to TRBJ1-4, with D uncertain. Trimming took 0 bases from V and 0 from J, leaving 12 bases between them. The CDR3 runs to 17 residues. Germline lookup yields CDR1 SGDLS and CDR2 YYNGEE. The CDR3 nucleotides are TGTGCCAGCAGCGTAGACCCCTCAACAGCAACTAATGAAAAACTGTTTTTT. Amino acid sequence: CASSVDPSTATNEKLFF.

This clone was detected once. CDR3 sequence (DNA): TGTGCCAGCAGCGTAGCAGGGGGACGTAATGAAAAACTGTTTTTT. Translated: CASSVAGGRNEKLFF. The chain joins TRBV9 to TRBJ1-4; 7 bases line up with TRBD1. The CDR3 sequence is 15 residues long. Trimming cost V 0 bases and J 4 bases; bases outside gene matches: 3. Germline-derived CDR1 and CDR2 are SGDLS and YYNGEE.

This clone was found a few times. The DNA for the CDR3 is TGTGCCAGCAGTAAGAGCGGGGGGTCCACCGGGGAGCTGTTTTTT. It yields the protein CASSKSGGSTGELFF. The rearrangement joins TRBV6-4 to TRBJ2-2, with 9 bases fitting TRBD2. The CDR3 is 15 residues long. Germline trimming cut 5 bases from V and 4 bases from J; bases unmatched to any gene: 5. Germline assignment: CDR1 MRHNA and CDR2 SNTAGT.

This clone was detected once. The chain combines TRBV7-9 with TRBJ2-7; D is undetermined. The length of the CDR3 is 13 residues. V lost 1 base to trimming and J lost 3 bases, with 7 bases between them. Germline V gene sequence: CDR1 SEHNR, CDR2 FQNEAQ (reference sequence). DNA for the CDR3: TGTGCCAGCAGCTTAGAAGACAACTACGAGCAGTACTTC. It codes for CASSLEDNYEQYF.

The rearrangement uses TRBV21-1 and TRBJ1-2. TRBV21-1 is termed a pseudogene. The CDR3 spans 14 residues. CDR3 loop: CASSLPGTPDGYTF. CDR3 coding DNA: TGTGCCAGCAGCCTCCCCGGGACTCCCGATGGCTACACCTTC.

The CDR3 sequence is CASSQALGRGETQYF. CDR3 nucleotide sequence: TGTGCCAGCAGCCAAGCGTTAGGAAGGGGAGAGACCCAGTACTTC. The rearrangement uses TRBV7-9 and TRBJ2-5; tentative D call: TRBD1 (5 bases). The V gene lost 5 bases and the J gene lost 4 bases, with 17 bases spanning the gap. Germline lookup yields CDR1 SEHNR and CDR2 FQNEAQ (reference sequence). There are 15 residues in the CDR3.

This clone was recorded once. This rearrangement joins TRBV4-3 to TRBJ1-6; a weak D match, TRBD1 (5 bases). The CDR3 is made up of 14 amino acids. Trimming took 0 bases from V and 9 from J, leaving 9 bases between them. Germline-derived CDR1 and CDR2 are LGHNA and YSLEER. The CDR3 nucleotides are TGCGCCAGCAGCCAAGACAGGGAGGTTTCACCCCTCCACTTT. It encodes CASSQDREVSPLHF.

The V gene is TRBV7-2, the J gene TRBJ1-2, with a possible D match to TRBD1 (6 bases). The CDR3 has 12 amino acids. Trimming pared 5 bases from V and 12 bases from J, leaving 16 bases between. CDR1 SGHTA and CDR2 FQGNSA come from the germline V gene. The CDR3 DNA reads as TGTGCCAGCAGCCCCGGACAGCCAAAGAACACCTTC. It codes for CASSPGQPKNTF.

This chain connects TRBV2 to TRBJ2-7; TRBD2 aligns across 9 bases. Germline lookup yields CDR1 SNHLY and CDR2 FYNNEI. The CDR3 loop spans 16 amino acids. The V gene end was trimmed by 7 bases and the J gene end by 1 base; junction bases not matched to a gene: 11. The CDR3: CASTNERGVLSYEQYF. In DNA, the CDR3 is TGTGCCAGCACCAACGAGCGGGGGGTCCTTTCCTACGAGCAGTACTTC.

The J gene is TRBJ2-7, the V gene TRBV11-3, with 13 nucleotides matching TRBD2. Trimming at V came to 0 bases and at J to 6 bases, leaving 8 bases not matched to a gene. The CDR3 spans 17 residues. CDR1 and CDR2 (germline): SGHNT, YENEEA. The CDR3 region is CASSLDGTSGATGEQYF. CDR3 bases: TGTGCCAGCAGCTTAGATGGGACTAGCGGGGCGACAGGCGAGCAGTACTTC.

The J gene is TRBJ2-4, the V gene TRBV7-9; the D gene is possibly TRBD2 (6 bases). V was cut by 7 bases and J by 4 bases, with 20 bases left in between. Germline CDR1 and CDR2: SEHNR and FQNEAQ (reference sequence). The CDR3 runs 16 residues. The chain's CDR3 is CASIPSGYRGKNIQYF. The CDR3 nucleotides read TGTGCCAGCATCCCGTCCGGTTACCGGGGGAAAAACATTCAGTACTTC.

Relative to its sample, this clone is large. V gene TRBV4-3 combines with J gene TRBJ2-5; 10 bases match TRBD2. The V gene's germline CDR1 is LGHNA and CDR2 YSLEER. The CDR3 length is 16 residues. Trimming cost V 0 bases and J 5 bases; bases outside gene matches: 6. DNA for the CDR3: TGCGCCAGCAGCCAAGATCCTAGCGGGGGATCGGAGACCCAGTACTTC. Encoded protein: CASSQDPSGGSETQYF.

This clone appeared a few times. This chain links TRBV13 with TRBJ1-2; no definite D call. V was trimmed by 4 bases and J by 6 bases, leaving 21 bases between them. The germline V gene has CDR1 PRHDT and CDR2 FYEKMQ (reference sequence). There are 16 residues in the CDR3. CDR3 DNA sequence: TGTGCCAGCAGCTCCGACATCGACGGCCGGCAGGATGGCTACACCTTC. It encodes CASSSDIDGRQDGYTF.

This CDR3 reads CASSLVRDAGELFF. CDR3 bases: TGTGCCAGCAGCTTAGTCAGGGATGCCGGGGAGCTGTTTTTT. The rearrangement joins TRBV5-5 to TRBJ2-2, with D tentatively TRBD1 (5 bases). V lost 2 bases and J 6 bases, leaving 11 bases between the germline ends. Germline V gives CDR1 SGHKS, CDR2 YYEKEE (reference sequence). CDR3 length equals 14 residues. The whole variable domain, remainder taken from reference TRBV5-5 and TRBJ2-2, is DAGVTQSPTHLIKTRGQQVTLRCSPISGHKSVSWYQQVLGQGPQFIFQYYEKEERGRGNFPDRFSARQFPNYSSELNVNALLLGDSALYLCASSLVRDAGELFFGEGSRLTVL.

This clone was observed a single time. The chain employs TRBV7-3 and TRBJ2-7; 8 nucleotides align to TRBD1. This CDR3 has 15 amino acids. Germline V gives CDR1 SGHTA, CDR2 FQGTGA. With 2 bases clipped from V and 4 bases from J, the junction kept 7 bases outside the gene matches. The CDR3 DNA sequence: TGTGCCAGCAGCTTAGGTCAGGGGGCAACGTACGAGCAGTACTTC. Residues: CASSLGQGATYEQYF.

The J gene is TRBJ1-3, the V gene TRBV5-4; D not certain. Germline values: CDR1 SGHNT, CDR2 YYREEE (reference sequence). The CDR3 runs to 12 residues. Trimming took 3 bases from V and 4 from J, leaving 5 bases between them. CDR3 DNA sequence: TGTGCCAGCAGCTCTAGGGGAAACACCATATATTTT. This encodes CASSSRGNTIYF.

CDR3 sequence reads: CASKPGPTGELFF. The DNA of the CDR3 is TGTGCCAGCAAACCAGGTCCCACCGGGGAGCTGTTTTTT. V and J are TRBV27 and TRBJ2-2; D is uncertain. The CDR3 runs 13 residues. Germline V lookup: CDR1 MNHEY, CDR2 SMNVEV (reference sequence). Trimming took off 7 bases at V and 4 bases at J, with 10 bases between the two ends.

The V call is TRBV19, the J call TRBJ1-1; 8 bases map to TRBD1. V dropped 7 bases and J dropped 1; count of bases not matched to a gene: 14. There are 17 residues in the CDR3. The germline CDR1 and CDR2 sequences are LNHDA and SQIVND (reference sequence). CDR3 protein: CASTESQGALTNTEAFF. The CDR3, as DNA: TGTGCCAGTACCGAAAGCCAGGGGGCCTTAACGAACACTGAAGCTTTCTTT.

CDR3 nucleotides: TGTGCCAGCAGCTTGGAAGGACTGCGGAACAATGAGCAGTTCTTC. This translates into CASSLEGLRNNEQFF. The chain carries TRBV11-2 and TRBJ2-1; possible D gene TRBD2, 5 bases. Germline CDR1 is SGHAT and CDR2 is FQNNGV. This CDR3 is built from 15 residues. V gave up 3 bases and J gave up 5 bases, with 14 bases separating them. Together with reference TRBV11-2 and TRBJ2-1, the CDR3 gives the full variable domain: EAGVAQSPRYKIIEKRQSVAFWCNPISGHATLYWYQQILGQGPKLLIQFQNNGVVDDSQLPKDRFSAERLKGVDSTLKIQPAKLEDSAVYLCASSLEGLRNNEQFFGPGTRLTVL.

V gene TRBV6-4 combines with J gene TRBJ2-2, with D perhaps TRBD2 (5 bases). V lost 7 bases, J lost 4 bases, and 13 bases lay in between. Germline CDR1 is MRHNA and CDR2 is SNTAGT. The length of the CDR3 is 14 residues. In nucleotides, the CDR3 is TGTGCCAGCAACGAGGGTATTGGCACCGGGGAGCTGTTTTTT. Its translation: CASNEGIGTGELFF.

CDR3 loop: CASSLGYGGGSHEQFF. For the CDR3, the DNA is TGTGCCAGCAGCTTAGGTTATGGCGGGGGGTCCCATGAGCAGTTCTTC. V usage is TRBV7-9 and J usage is TRBJ2-1; TRBD2 aligns across 8 bases. Trimming took 1 base from V and 8 from J; bases not matched to a gene: 10. Germline CDR1 and CDR2: SEHNR and FQNEAQ (reference sequence). This CDR3 is 16 amino acids long.

A few counts support this clone. The V call is TRBV4-2, the J call TRBJ1-1, with a possible D match to TRBD1 (5 bases). V shed 3 bases and J shed 5 bases, with 19 bases lying between them. Germline-derived CDR1 and CDR2 are LGHNA and YNFKEQ. The CDR3 totals 16 residues. The CDR3 DNA reads as TGTGCCAGCAGCCACGGCCGGGAGGGCCGGGGGACTGAAGCTTTCTTT. Its protein is CASSHGREGRGTEAFF.

CDR3 residues: CASNVDGDNEKLFF. In nucleotides, the CDR3 is TGTGCCAGCAATGTAGACGGAGATAATGAAAAACTGTTTTTT. The V gene is TRBV9, the J gene TRBJ1-4; D not resolved. The CDR3 is made up of 14 amino acids. Germline CDR1 reads SGDLS; CDR2 reads YYNGEE. V shed 6 bases and J shed 4 bases, with 13 bases lying between them.

The chain is built from TRBV5-1 and TRBJ2-7; weak D call: TRBD2 (6 bases). This CDR3 spans 13 amino acids. V lost 3 bases and J 4 bases, leaving 11 bases between the germline ends. Germline V lookup: CDR1 SGHRS, CDR2 YFSETQ. CDR3 in DNA: TGCGCCAGCAGCTCGGAGGGACCGTACGAGCAGTACTTC. It encodes CASSSEGPYEQYF.

V usage is TRBV5-1 and J usage is TRBJ2-5; the match to TRBD1 covers 7 bases. V trimming: 0 bases; J trimming: 1 base; junction bases outside the gene matches: 6. The CDR3 consists of 16 residues. The germline V gene has CDR1 SGHRS and CDR2 YFSETQ. This CDR3 reads CASSLEATGPQETQYF. CDR3 sequence (DNA): TGCGCCAGCAGCTTGGAGGCGACAGGGCCCCAAGAGACCCAGTACTTC. Based on the CDR3 plus reference TRBV5-1 and TRBJ2-5, the full variable domain is KAGVTQTPRYLIKTRGQQVTLSCSPISGHRSVSWYQQTPGQGLQFLFEYFSETQRNKGNFPGRFSGRQFSNSRSEMNVSTLELGDSALYLCASSLEATGPQETQYFGPGTRLLVL.